What follows are 20 T cell receptor beta chains derived from one specimen sequenced in a study of T cells in Graves' hyperthyroidism and ophthalmopathy. RNA transcripts served as the template for amplifying TCR beta CDR3 regions. HTBI primers were used for first-round RT-PCR of the TCR CDR3. MiXCR, run by TCRdb on the multiplex PCR reads, gives a single entry per CDR3 protein. The sample holds hundreds of thousands of distinct CDR3 sequences; around 15% are singletons and the top ten take approximately 19%. Material for sequencing was blood. Receptors were obtained from a woman aged 55-69 years with Graves' ophthalmopathy.

In this sample, this clonotype turned up many times. The CDR3 region is CASSFAGTSYEQYF. The CDR3, as DNA: TGTGCCAGCAGCTTTGCGGGTACCTCCTACGAGCAGTACTTC. V gene TRBV7-8 combines with J gene TRBJ2-7; D might be TRBD2 (5 bases). The germline V and J ends were trimmed by 3 bases and 0 bases, with 9 bases remaining between them. Germline V gene data show CDR1 as SGHVS and CDR2 as FQNEAQ. The CDR3 runs 14 residues.

This clonotype came up many times. The genes are TRBV30 and TRBJ2-7, with D perhaps TRBD2 (6 bases). The CDR3 is made up of 14 amino acids. Per the germline V gene, CDR1 is GTSNPN and CDR2 is SVGIG (reference sequence). V dropped 4 bases and J dropped 0 bases, with 13 bases sitting between them. CDR3 sequence reads: CAWKTAGGSYEQYF. CDR3 sequence (DNA): TGTGCCTGGAAAACAGCGGGCGGCTCCTACGAGCAGTACTTC.

This clonotype occurred many times. This chain connects TRBV28 to TRBJ1-2, with 7 bases matching TRBD1. V dropped 6 bases and J dropped 4; count of bases not matched to a gene: 11. Germline CDR1 and CDR2: MDHEN and SYDVKM. The CDR3 sequence is 15 residues long. CDR3 in DNA: TGTGCCAGCAGGATAAGACAGGGATTAGTCTATGGCTACACCTTC. Translating gives CASRIRQGLVYGYTF.

Details on this clonotype: This may come from a read error, since a much larger clone is one base off. The V and J genes are TRBV24-1 and TRBJ2-3, with TRBD1 matching 7 bases. V shed 6 bases and J 0 bases; nucleotides not matched to a gene: 8. Germline V gene sequence: CDR1 KGHDR, CDR2 SFDVKD. The CDR3 is made up of 16 amino acids. CDR3 amino acids: CATSPGDRTSTDTQYF. In DNA form, the CDR3 reads TGTGCCACCAGTCCAGGGGACAGAACTAGCACAGATACGCAGTATTTT.

V and J are TRBV28 and TRBJ1-2, with 7 bases matching TRBD1. The CDR3 runs to 14 residues. The germline V gene encodes CDR1 MDHEN and CDR2 SYDVKM. J lost 2 bases, V lost 7 bases, and 7 bases had no gene match. The CDR3: CASIIGGVNYGYTF. The CDR3 region has the DNA TGTGCCAGCATTATAGGGGGCGTGAACTATGGCTACACCTTC.

The J gene is TRBJ1-5, the V gene TRBV28; D is possibly TRBD1 (5 bases). Germline CDR1 is MDHEN and CDR2 is SYDVKM. V lost 3 bases and J lost 1, with 10 bases in between. The CDR3 length is 15 residues. The CDR3 coding sequence is TGTGCCAGCAGTTTTTTGGGGACCAGCAATCAGCCCCAGCATTTT. It yields the protein CASSFLGTSNQPQHF. The full variable domain, rest sourced from reference TRBV28 and TRBJ1-5, is DVKVTQSSRYLVKRTGEKVFLECVQDMDHENMFWYRQDPGLGLRLIYFSYDVKMKEKGDIPEGYSVSREKKERFSLILESASTNQTSMYLCASSFLGTSNQPQHFGDGTRLSIL.

This clonotype was counted many times. The V and J genes are TRBV19 and TRBJ1-2; D is ambiguous. Trimming cost V 0 bases and J 8 bases, with 16 bases left between them. The CDR3 sequence is 15 residues long. Germline values: CDR1 LNHDA, CDR2 SQIVND (reference sequence). The CDR3 DNA is TGTGCCAGTAGTATAGATGGGTTGGGGTCGTCCGGCTACACCTTC. It yields the protein CASSIDGLGSSGYTF. Looking up the rest from reference TRBV19 and TRBJ1-2 gives the full variable domain: DGGITQSPKYLFRKEGQNVTLSCEQNLNHDAMYWYRQDPGQGLRLIYYSQIVNDFQKGDIAEGYSVSREKKESFPLTVTSAQKNPTAFYLCASSIDGLGSSGYTFGSGTRLTVV.

This clonotype was observed a few times. In DNA form, the CDR3 reads TGCGCCAGCAGGGAAGAACCTTCACCCCTCCACTTT. This gives the protein CASREEPSPLHF. The rearrangement links TRBV5-1 to TRBJ1-6; D is ambiguous. This CDR3 is built from 12 residues. Trimming cost V 5 bases and J 9 bases, with 9 bases left between them. CDR1 and CDR2 from the germline V gene are SGHRS and YFSETQ.

V usage is TRBV10-2 and J usage is TRBJ2-7; 11 nucleotides match TRBD1. V was clipped by 4 bases and J by 4 bases; unmatched bases: 9. CDR3 size: 16 residues. Per germline, CDR1 WSHSY and CDR2 SAAADI. CDR3 sequence: CASSADLGQGEYEQYF. As DNA, the CDR3 is TGCGCCAGCAGTGCCGATTTGGGACAGGGGGAGTACGAGCAGTACTTC.

This clonotype appeared a few times. This rearrangement joins TRBV4-1 to TRBJ2-5, with D perhaps given as TRBD1 or TRBD2 (7 bases each). With 0 bases removed from V and 5 bases from J, the gap between germline ends came to 19 bases. CDR1 MGHRA and CDR2 YSYEKL come from the germline V gene. The CDR3 length is 17 residues. CDR3 in amino acids: CASSQEGRGGGWETQYF. The DNA of the CDR3 is TGCGCCAGCAGCCAAGAAGGACGGGGAGGGGGCTGGGAGACCCAGTACTTC.

This clonotype was counted many times. The chain recombines TRBV5-6 with TRBJ2-3; D call uncertain. V was pared by 4 bases and J by 1 base, with 7 bases between. The CDR3 runs 13 residues. Germline CDR1 is SGHDT and CDR2 is YYEEEE. In nucleotides, the CDR3 is TGTGCCAGCAGCGCCCCCCGCACAGATACGCAGTATTTT. Its protein is CASSAPRTDTQYF.

This clonotype was counted ten times or more. The V gene is TRBV11-2, the J gene TRBJ1-1; 7 bases align to TRBD1. The CDR3 runs 14 residues. The ends lost 1 base at V and 9 bases at J; junction bases unmatched: 8. CDR1 and CDR2 from the germline V gene are SGHAT and FQNNGV. The CDR3: CASSLGEGAGKAFF. The CDR3 region has the DNA TGTGCCAGCAGCTTAGGAGAGGGGGCGGGGAAAGCTTTCTTT.

The CDR3 DNA sequence: TGTGCCAGCAGCCCTGGCGGAGCGGGACTGACTACAGATACGCAGTATTTT. Amino acid sequence: CASSPGGAGLTTDTQYF. The V gene is TRBV5-4, the J gene TRBJ2-3; 7 nucleotides align to TRBD2. This CDR3 is 17 amino acids long. Germline V CDR1 and CDR2: SGHNT, YYREEE (reference sequence). Losses at the gene ends were 4 bases for V and 3 bases for J; bases not matched to a gene: 14.

This clonotype was counted only a few times. V and J are TRBV6-1 and TRBJ2-7; 9 positions match TRBD1. The CDR3 is 14 residues long. The trim removed 5 bases at V and 7 bases at J, leaving 9 bases unmatched. Germline V gene data show CDR1 as MNHNS and CDR2 as SASEGT. The DNA for the CDR3 is TGTGCCAGCAGTCCCACCGGGACAGGGTGGGAGCAGTACTTC. As protein: CASSPTGTGWEQYF.

This clonotype was detected a few times. The rearrangement joins TRBV5-1 to TRBJ1-1, with unresolved D. There are 14 residues in the CDR3. V was shortened by 5 bases and J by 1 base, with 12 bases between the two germline ends. Germline CDR1 is SGHRS and CDR2 is YFSETQ. This chain's CDR3 is CASRGTVTNTEAFF. The CDR3 DNA reads as TGCGCCAGCAGAGGAACAGTAACGAACACTGAAGCTTTCTTT.

The chain recombines TRBV10-3 with TRBJ1-6; 10 nucleotides line up with TRBD1. Germline lookup yields CDR1 ENHRY and CDR2 SYGVKD. Trimming cost V 0 bases and J 9 bases; bases outside gene matches: 5. This CDR3 has 16 amino acids. CDR3: CAISESRTGGGSPLHF. The CDR3 DNA reads TGTGCCATCAGTGAGTCTAGGACAGGGGGTGGTTCACCCCTCCACTTT.

In this sample, this clonotype turned up many times. The chain is built from TRBV20-1 and TRBJ1-6; 8 nucleotides align to TRBD1. Looked up from germline, CDR1 is DFQATT and CDR2 is SNEGSKA (reference sequence). The CDR3 spans 16 residues. V lost 6 bases to trimming and J lost 8 bases; unmatched junction nucleotides: 15. The CDR3 loop reads CSANPGDRGGYSPLHF. The CDR3 DNA sequence: TGCAGTGCCAATCCGGGCGACAGGGGAGGGTATTCACCCCTCCACTTT.

At least ten counts were recorded for this clonotype. The chain joins TRBV27 to TRBJ2-5; D gene unclear. Germline lookup yields CDR1 MNHEY and CDR2 SMNVEV (reference sequence). Trimming took 5 bases from V and 5 from J, leaving 15 bases between them. This CDR3 is built from 14 residues. CDR3 bases: TGTGCCAGCAGTCTTTACAAATACGGGGAGACCCAGTACTTC. Translated, it gives CASSLYKYGETQYF.

The gene calls are TRBV9 and TRBJ2-1; tentative D call: TRBD2 (6 bases). The V gene's germline CDR1 is SGDLS and CDR2 YYNGEE. This CDR3 comprises 14 residues. Trimming removed 6 bases from V and 7 bases from J, with 17 bases in between. CDR3 bases: TGTGCCAGCATCATTACTAGCTCGGGGAATGAGCAGTTCTTC. Its protein product is CASIITSSGNEQFF.

The sample holds many counts of this clonotype. The chain couples TRBV20-1 to TRBJ1-1; D call uncertain. Germline V CDR1 and CDR2: DFQATT, SNEGSKA (reference sequence). The CDR3 is 12 residues long. Between the trimmed V and J ends, which lost 1 base and 7 bases, there was a span of 10 bases. CDR3 nucleotide sequence: TGCAGTGCTAGAGTCCCTGCCGGTGAAGCTTTCTTT. It specifies CSARVPAGEAFF.